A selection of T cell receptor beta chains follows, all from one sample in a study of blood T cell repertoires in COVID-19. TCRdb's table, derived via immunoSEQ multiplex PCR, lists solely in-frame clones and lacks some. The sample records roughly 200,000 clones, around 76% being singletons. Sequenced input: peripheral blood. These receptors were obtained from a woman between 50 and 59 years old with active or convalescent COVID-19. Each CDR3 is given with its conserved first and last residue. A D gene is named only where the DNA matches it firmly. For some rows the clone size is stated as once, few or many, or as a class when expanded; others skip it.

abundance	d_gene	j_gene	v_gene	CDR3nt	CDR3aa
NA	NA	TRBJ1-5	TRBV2	TGTGCCAGCAGTGTTGGGGGGGGCTGGCCCCAGCATTTT	CASSVGGGWPQHF
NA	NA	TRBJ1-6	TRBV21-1	TGTGCCAGCAGCATGGCAGGGTCCCTTTATAATTCACCCCTCCACTTT	CASSMAGSLYNSPLHF
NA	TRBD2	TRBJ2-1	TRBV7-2	TGTGCCAGCAGCCCGGGGGGTTCTCGGAATGAGCAGTTCTTC	CASSPGGSRNEQFF
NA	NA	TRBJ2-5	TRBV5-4	TGTGCCAGCAGGCTAGACAGTAACCAAGAGACCCAGTACTTC	CASRLDSNQETQYF
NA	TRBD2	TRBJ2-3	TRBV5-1	TGCGCCAGCAGCAGAGGGACTAGCGGGGGAACCACAGATACGCAGTATTTT	CASSRGTSGGTTDTQYF
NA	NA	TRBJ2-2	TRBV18	TGTGCCAGCTCACCAGCCGGGGATGGCACCACCGGGGAGCTGTTTTTT	CASSPAGDGTTGELFF
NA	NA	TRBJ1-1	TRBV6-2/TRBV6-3	TGTGCCAGCAGTACGACAGGTTGGGACACTGAAGCTTTCTTT	CASSTTGWDTEAFF
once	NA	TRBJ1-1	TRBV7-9	TGTGCCAGCAGTTATGGTGGGGGGACTGAAGCTTTCTTT	CASSYGGGTEAFF
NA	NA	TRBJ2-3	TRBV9	TGTGCCAGCAGCGTAGGGACTACCTTTAGCACAGATACGCAGTATTTT	CASSVGTTFSTDTQYF
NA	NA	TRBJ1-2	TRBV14	TGTGCCAGCAGCCAGGCCAGACAGTTCGGCTACACCTTC	CASSQARQFGYTF
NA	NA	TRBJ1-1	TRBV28	TGTGCCAGCAGTTTACGGGGCACTGAAGCTTTCTTT	CASSLRGTEAFF
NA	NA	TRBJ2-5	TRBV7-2	TGTGCCAGCAGCTTGCTTAGCGCACAAGAGACCCAGTACTTC	CASSLLSAQETQYF
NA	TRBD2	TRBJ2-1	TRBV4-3	TGCGCCAGCAGCCGCTCGGGACTAGCCCCCTACAATGAGCAGTTCTTC	CASSRSGLAPYNEQFF
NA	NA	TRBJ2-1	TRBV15	TGTGCCACCAGCAGAGCAAGGCTAGTCACTAACAATGAGCAGTTCTTC	CATSRARLVTNNEQFF
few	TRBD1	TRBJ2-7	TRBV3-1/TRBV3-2	TGTGCCAGCAGCTATGGGGGACAGCTTTCCGAGCAGTACTTC	CASSYGGQLSEQYF
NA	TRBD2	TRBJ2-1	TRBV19	TGTGCCAGTAGTCCCAGAAGACTAGCGGGGGGCTCCTACAATGAGCAGTTCTTC	CASSPRRLAGGSYNEQFF
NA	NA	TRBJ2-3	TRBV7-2	TGTGCCAGCAGCCCTAGACTCTCCAACCCCCGCACAGATACGCAGTATTTT	CASSPRLSNPRTDTQYF
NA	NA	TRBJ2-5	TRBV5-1	TGCGCCAGCAGCTTAGGCAGGCAAGAGACCCAGTACTTC	CASSLGRQETQYF
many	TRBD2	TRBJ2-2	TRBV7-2	TGTGCCAGCAGCTCCCGGGAGGGGCGCGTGAACACCGGGGAGCTGTTTTTT	CASSSREGRVNTGELFF
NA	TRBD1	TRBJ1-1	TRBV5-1	TGCGCCAGCAGCTTTCTGGGACAGGGGGACACTGAAGCTTTCTTT	CASSFLGQGDTEAFF
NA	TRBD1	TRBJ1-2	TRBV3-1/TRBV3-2	TGTGCCAGCACCCCGACAGGGATTAATGGCTACACCTTC	CASTPTGINGYTF
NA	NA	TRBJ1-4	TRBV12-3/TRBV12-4	TGTGCCAGCAGTTACAGAAATGAAAAACTGTTTTTT	CASSYRNEKLFF
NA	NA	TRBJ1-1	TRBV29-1	TGCAGCGTTGACACGGGGGAGAGGGCTTTCTTT	CSVDTGERAFF
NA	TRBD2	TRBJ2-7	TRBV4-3	TGCGCCAGCAGCCAAGGACTAGCGGGAGCCTACGAGCAGTACTTC	CASSQGLAGAYEQYF
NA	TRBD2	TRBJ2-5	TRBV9	TGTGCCAGCAGCGTTTCCCCTAGCGGGAGGATGGAGACCCAGTACTTC	CASSVSPSGRMETQYF
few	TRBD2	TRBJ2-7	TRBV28	TGTGCCAGCAGTTTATCCGGGGGGGGAACTCCCTACGAGCAGTACTTC	CASSLSGGGTPYEQYF
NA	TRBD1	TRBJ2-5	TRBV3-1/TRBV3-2	TGTGCCAGCAGCCGGACAGGGGGCGGCGAGACCCAGTACTTC	CASSRTGGGETQYF
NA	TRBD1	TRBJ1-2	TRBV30	TGTGCCCAATTAGACAGGGGAAGGGATGGCTACACCTTC	CAQLDRGRDGYTF
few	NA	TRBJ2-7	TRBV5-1	TGCGCCAGCAGCTTGGAGGGGTCGCGGCTCACCTACGAGCAGTACTTC	CASSLEGSRLTYEQYF
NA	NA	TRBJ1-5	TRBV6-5	TGTGCCAGCAGGACAGGTGTACATCAGCCCCAGCATTTT	CASRTGVHQPQHF
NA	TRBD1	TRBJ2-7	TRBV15	TGTGCCACCAGCAGTCGAATGGGACAGGGGTTGGGGGAGCAGTACTTC	CATSSRMGQGLGEQYF
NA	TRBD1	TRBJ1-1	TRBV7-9	TGTGCCAGCAGCCCCGACAGGGAGATAAACACTGAAGCTTTCTTT	CASSPDREINTEAFF
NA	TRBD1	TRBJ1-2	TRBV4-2	TGTGCCAGCAGCCAAGAGTTCAGACAGGGGAACTATGGCTACACCTTC	CASSQEFRQGNYGYTF
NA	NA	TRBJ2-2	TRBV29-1	TGCAGCGTTAGGGGACTCCAGAACACCGGGGAGCTGTTTTTT	CSVRGLQNTGELFF
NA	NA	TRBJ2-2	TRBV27	TGTGCCAGCAGTTTCGGGCTAGCCGCCACCGGGGAGCTGTTTTTT	CASSFGLAATGELFF
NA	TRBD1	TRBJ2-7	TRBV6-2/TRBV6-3	TGTGCCAGCAGCCAGGACAGGGGGCAAGAGCAGTACTTC	CASSQDRGQEQYF